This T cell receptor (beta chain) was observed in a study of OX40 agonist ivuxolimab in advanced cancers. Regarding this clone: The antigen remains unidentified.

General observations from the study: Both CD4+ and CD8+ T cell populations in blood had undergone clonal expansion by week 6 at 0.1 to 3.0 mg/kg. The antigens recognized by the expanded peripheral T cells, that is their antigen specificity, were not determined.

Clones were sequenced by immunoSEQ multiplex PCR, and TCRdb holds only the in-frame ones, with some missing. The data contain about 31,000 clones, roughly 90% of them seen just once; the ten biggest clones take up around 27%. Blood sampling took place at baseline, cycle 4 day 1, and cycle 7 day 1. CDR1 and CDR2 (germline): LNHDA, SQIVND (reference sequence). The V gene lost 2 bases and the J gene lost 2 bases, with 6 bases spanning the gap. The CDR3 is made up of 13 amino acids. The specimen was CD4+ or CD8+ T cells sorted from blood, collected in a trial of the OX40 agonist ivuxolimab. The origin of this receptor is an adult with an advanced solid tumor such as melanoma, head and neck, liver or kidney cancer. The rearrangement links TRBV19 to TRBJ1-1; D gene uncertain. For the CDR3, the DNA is TGTGCCAGTAGTATAACCTCCAACACTGAAGCTTTCTTT. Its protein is CASSITSNTEAFF.